The clone carrying this T cell receptor (beta chain) was recorded once. The antigen remains undetermined. In the same sample, other DNA sequences code for this CDR3. The study reverse transcribed the entire isolated RNA, so it sequenced expressed TCRB transcripts. The method was immunoSEQ multiplex PCR; TCRdb's version includes in-frame clones alone and lacks a portion of them. The data show a few hundred thousand clones, around 13% seen once. These data originate in a study of beta chain features in type 1 diabetes. The wider study: Cell yields, gender and age were similar in healthy donors and patients.

V was trimmed by 0 bases and J by 1 base, leaving 4 bases between them. There are 13 residues in the CDR3. Per germline, CDR1 SGDLS and CDR2 YYNGEE. Study-wide points: PCR may have favored shorter templates equally in patients and controls.

Via CD45RO/CCR7/CD25/CD127/CD95/CD27, cells of the CD4+ naive, central memory, regulatory and stem cell-like memory subsets were sorted. The V call is TRBV9, the J call TRBJ1-1; D call uncertain. The sequence derives from a man between 25 and 39 years old in good health. The sequencing sample was made of naive CD4+ T cells from blood. The CDR3 sequence: CASSVDGNTEAFF. The CDR3 DNA reads as TGTGCCAGCAGCGTAGATGGGAACACTGAAGCTTTCTTT. The variable domain in full, with the rest retrieved from reference TRBV9 and TRBJ1-1, is DSGVTQTPKHLITATGQRVTLRCSPRSGDLSVYWYQQSLDQGLQFLIQYYNGEERAKGNILERFSAQQFPDLHSELNLSSLELGDSALYFCASSVDGNTEAFFGQGTRLTVV.